What follows are 16 T cell receptor beta chains derived from one specimen sequenced in a study of T cell changes during pregnancy in multiple sclerosis. Profiled with immunoSEQ multiplex PCR; TCRdb holds only in-frame clones, not every one. The repertoire holds 45,000 to 55,000 clones, with roughly 91% as singletons. The sample was CD4+ T cells from peripheral blood mononuclear cells, taken after pregnancy. These receptors all come from a female donor in good health, enrolled as a control in a pregnancy study.

This clone was recorded a few times. The chain has TRBV5-1 and TRBJ2-3, with 7 bases identical to TRBD2. The CDR3 covers 16 residues. Germline trimming cut 6 bases from V and 6 bases from J; bases unmatched to any gene: 16. CDR1 SGHRS and CDR2 YFSETQ come from the germline V gene. Here the CDR3 reads CASKPTTGGGFDTQYF. Here the CDR3 DNA reads TGCGCCAGCAAACCTACAACGGGGGGAGGTTTTGATACGCAGTATTTT.

CDR3 in DNA: TGTGCCAGCAGCTTAGAACAGGGGGGGATTGACAATGAGCAGTTCTTC. Its protein product is CASSLEQGGIDNEQFF. The chain joins TRBV11-3 to TRBJ2-1; D may be TRBD1 (8 bases). The V end was cut by 0 bases, the J end by 5 bases, with 14 bases between. There are 16 residues in the CDR3. Germline values: CDR1 SGHNT, CDR2 YENEEA.

The rearrangement joins TRBV19 to TRBJ2-3, with TRBD1 matching 7 bases. CDR1 and CDR2 from the germline V gene are LNHDA and SQIVND (reference sequence). J was trimmed by 6 bases and V by 5 bases; bases with no gene match: 5. The CDR3 is 13 residues long. The CDR3 nucleotides are TGTGCCAGTAGTGACAGGGCGTTGGATACGCAGTATTTT. It codes for CASSDRALDTQYF. Drawing the rest from reference TRBV19 and TRBJ2-3, the complete variable domain is DGGITQSPKYLFRKEGQNVTLSCEQNLNHDAMYWYRQDPGQGLRLIYYSQIVNDFQKGDIAEGYSVSREKKESFPLTVTSAQKNPTAFYLCASSDRALDTQYFGPGTRLTVL.

The gene calls are TRBV5-1 and TRBJ1-1, with 8 bases lining up with TRBD1. Germline V gene data show CDR1 as SGHRS and CDR2 as YFSETQ. CDR3 length: 16 amino acids. The J segment lost 1 base and the V segment lost 0 bases, leaving 5 bases of the junction unmatched. The CDR3 region has the DNA TGCGCCAGCAGCTTGGGGCGGACAGGGTCGAACACTGAAGCTTTCTTT. Translated, it gives CASSLGRTGSNTEAFF. The full variable domain, rest sourced from reference TRBV5-1 and TRBJ1-1, is KAGVTQTPRYLIKTRGQQVTLSCSPISGHRSVSWYQQTPGQGLQFLFEYFSETQRNKGNFPGRFSGRQFSNSRSEMNVSTLELGDSALYLCASSLGRTGSNTEAFFGQGTRLTVV.

The chain links TRBV28 to TRBJ1-1, with TRBD1 matching over 7 bases. The CDR3 extends over 14 amino acids. Trimming at V came to 7 bases and at J to 2 bases, leaving 7 bases not matched to a gene. The germline CDR1 and CDR2 sequences are MDHEN and SYDVKM. The CDR3 DNA reads as TGTGCCAGCACGACCGGGACAGTCAACACTGAAGCTTTCTTT. This codes for CASTTGTVNTEAFF.

The chain joins TRBV11-2 to TRBJ2-2; 14 bases are shared with TRBD2. Germline CDR1 reads SGHAT; CDR2 reads FQNNGV. This CDR3 comprises 19 residues. The V and J ends lost 5 bases and 3 bases, in that order; junction bases with no gene match: 11. CDR3 in DNA: TGTGCCAGCAGCCTATACATAGGACTAGCGGGAGGATACACCGGGGAGCTGTTTTTT. It yields the protein CASSLYIGLAGGYTGELFF.

The chain recombines TRBV10-3 with TRBJ1-2; D is unresolved. The CDR3 has 14 residues. The V gene lost 3 bases and the J gene lost 8 bases, with 16 bases spanning the gap. Per the germline V gene, CDR1 is ENHRY and CDR2 is SYGVKD. The chain's CDR3 is CAISEPTGGWGYTF. The DNA of the CDR3 is TGTGCCATCAGTGAACCGACGGGAGGATGGGGCTACACCTTC.

The chain is built from TRBV18 and TRBJ1-2; possibly TRBD1 for D (5 bases). This CDR3 has 14 amino acids. The V and J ends lost 3 bases and 7 bases respectively, with 15 bases between them. Germline CDR1 KGHSH, CDR2 LQKENI. The CDR3 protein is CASSPATGQGGYTF. The CDR3 nucleotides are TGTGCCAGCTCACCCGCTACAGGTCAGGGTGGCTACACCTTC.

This chain uses TRBV19 with TRBJ2-5, with D tentatively TRBD2 (5 bases). The CDR3 length is 13 residues. Germline loops: CDR1 LNHDA, CDR2 SQIVND (reference sequence). V lost 6 bases and J lost 5, with 13 bases in between. The CDR3 nucleotides are TGTGCCAGTAGCTCGGGGTTATCGGAGACCCAGTACTTC. Translation: CASSSGLSETQYF.

This chain uses TRBV6-1 with TRBJ2-7; unclear D gene. The V end lost 4 bases, the J end lost 1 base, and 14 bases lay between the germline ends. Germline lookup yields CDR1 MNHNS and CDR2 SASEGT. The CDR3 sequence is 15 residues long. CDR3 in amino acids: CASSAGKLSSYEQYF. In DNA form, the CDR3 reads TGTGCCAGCAGTGCCGGTAAGCTCTCGTCCTACGAGCAGTACTTC.

This clone was picked up one time. This chain joins TRBV7-2 and TRBJ2-5, with 11 bases lining up with TRBD2. CDR3 size: 16 residues. Per the germline V gene, CDR1 is SGHTA and CDR2 is FQGNSA. The J segment lost 7 bases and the V segment lost 3 bases, leaving 10 bases of the junction unmatched. The CDR3 DNA is TGTGCCAGCAGCTTCTATGGGACTAGCGGACAGGGGACCCAGTACTTC. Protein sequence: CASSFYGTSGQGTQYF.

The rearrangement uses TRBV18 and TRBJ1-1; D perhaps matches TRBD1 (6 bases). V was cut by 4 bases and J by 2 bases, with 14 bases left in between. The CDR3 is 15 residues long. The germline V gene has CDR1 KGHSH and CDR2 LQKENI. The CDR3, as DNA: TGTGCCAGCTCACAAGCGGACAGCCCTAACACTGAAGCTTTCTTT. This sequence encodes CASSQADSPNTEAFF.

The chain couples TRBV30 to TRBJ1-6; tentatively, D is TRBD1 (5 bases). V lost 5 bases and J lost 6, with 20 bases in between. This CDR3 region has 16 residues. Germline lookup yields CDR1 GTSNPN and CDR2 SVGIG (reference sequence). The CDR3 sequence: CAWHPDGGGFNSPLHF. In DNA, the CDR3 is TGTGCCTGGCACCCGGATGGGGGGGGGTTTAATTCACCCCTCCACTTT.

The chain links TRBV11-2 to TRBJ1-1, with a possible D match to TRBD1 (5 bases). Trimming shortened V by 1 base and J by 1 base, and 13 bases separated the two germline ends. The CDR3 extends over 16 amino acids. Germline V gene sequence: CDR1 SGHAT, CDR2 FQNNGV. CDR3 in DNA: TGTGCCAGCAGCTTAGTTGCGGGACTCCCGAACACTGAAGCTTTCTTT. This codes for CASSLVAGLPNTEAFF.

V is TRBV30 and J is TRBJ1-3; no clear D gene. The CDR3 contains 12 residues. The germline gives CDR1 GTSNPN, CDR2 SVGIG (reference sequence). Between the trimmed V and J ends, which lost 2 bases and 8 bases, there was a span of 10 bases. CDR3 sequence reads: CAWSTGGDTIYF. The CDR3 DNA reads TGTGCCTGGAGTACCGGAGGAGACACCATATATTTT.

The chain combines TRBV4-2 with TRBJ2-3; no firm D call. Germline-derived CDR1 and CDR2 are LGHNA and YNFKEQ. The CDR3 has 14 amino acids. V lost 0 bases and J lost 6, with 10 bases in between. CDR3 loop: CASSQDTRRDTQYF. CDR3 DNA: TGTGCCAGCAGCCAAGATACGCGGCGCGATACGCAGTATTTT.